This T cell receptor (beta chain) stems from a study of T cell responses to AZD1222 COVID-19 vaccine. Sequencing used immunoSEQ multiplex PCR; TCRdb keeps in-frame clones, though not all of them. The table has some 150,000 clones, around nine tenths seen once; the top ten hold around 5.2%. The TCR originated in an adult in good health. This material consisted of peripheral blood, taken on day 0 of AZD1222 vaccination.

Here the CDR3 reads CASSQYTGELFF. Here the CDR3 DNA reads TGTGCCAGTAGTCAGTACACCGGGGAGCTGTTTTTT. The gene calls are TRBV19 and TRBJ2-2; D remains ambiguous. Germline CDR1 LNHDA, CDR2 SQIVND (reference sequence). Deletions cut 5 bases from V and 3 bases from J, with 4 bases between. The CDR3 runs to 12 residues.